This TCR beta chain was captured in a study of cytomegalovirus exposure and HLA in healthy donors. This clone was counted only a few times. Its target is unknown. The study's findings and limits: Specificity for CMV antigens was confirmed in vitro for a few of the CMV-associated chains. Among the sequence variants, a highly shared cluster was likely an artifact of sequencing. Researchers had no immune exposure information except CMV serostatus available.

Amplification used 60 Vbeta primers and 13 Jbeta primers. Using immunoSEQ multiplex PCR, the repertoire was profiled, and TCRdb retains in-frame clones only, with some absent. The sample lists around 150,000 clones, more than 70% occurring once. The length of the CDR3 is 12 residues. The germline V gene has CDR1 MNHNS and CDR2 SASEGT. Trimming shortened V by 6 bases and J by 0 bases, and 5 bases separated the two germline ends. Though nominally healthy at sampling, donors likely had unrecorded immune exposures. The sequence came from a woman aged 40 to 50 in good health and CMV-seropositive. The sample consisted of PBMCs. V gene TRBV6-1 combines with J gene TRBJ1-1; D gene uncertain. As DNA, the CDR3 is TGTGCCAGCAGCGCAGTGAACACTGAAGCTTTCTTT. It encodes CASSAVNTEAFF.